The clone carrying this T cell receptor (beta chain) was observed a single time. What it binds is unknown. This sample stems from a study of blood T cell dynamics during melanoma immunotherapy. Study-wide background: Standard first-line treatment here was pembrolizumab or nivolumab plus ipilimumab in metastatic melanoma. Study-level points and caveats: Clones driving repertoire changes may be melanoma-specific or general immune activation.

The table came from immunoSEQ multiplex PCR; TCRdb's copy has only in-frame clones and leaves some out. The sample contains some 14,000 clones, 86% of which appear only once. V lost 7 bases, J lost 4 bases, and 18 bases stayed unmatched. Germline CDR1 MDHEN, CDR2 SYDVKM. This CDR3 is built from 18 residues. Time point reported: week 3, after first cycle of checkpoint inhibitor. Prior systemic cancer therapy, immunosuppressant use and other active malignancies excluded patients. The sequence derives from a human donor with melanoma. The sequencing used blood, collected from a patient treated with checkpoint blockade. The V and J genes are TRBV28 and TRBJ2-3; 9 bases map to TRBD1. Written as DNA, the CDR3 is TGTGCCAGCACTCCTAGACGTCCGGGACAGGGTATCGCAGATACGCAGTATTTT. Translated: CASTPRRPGQGIADTQYF.